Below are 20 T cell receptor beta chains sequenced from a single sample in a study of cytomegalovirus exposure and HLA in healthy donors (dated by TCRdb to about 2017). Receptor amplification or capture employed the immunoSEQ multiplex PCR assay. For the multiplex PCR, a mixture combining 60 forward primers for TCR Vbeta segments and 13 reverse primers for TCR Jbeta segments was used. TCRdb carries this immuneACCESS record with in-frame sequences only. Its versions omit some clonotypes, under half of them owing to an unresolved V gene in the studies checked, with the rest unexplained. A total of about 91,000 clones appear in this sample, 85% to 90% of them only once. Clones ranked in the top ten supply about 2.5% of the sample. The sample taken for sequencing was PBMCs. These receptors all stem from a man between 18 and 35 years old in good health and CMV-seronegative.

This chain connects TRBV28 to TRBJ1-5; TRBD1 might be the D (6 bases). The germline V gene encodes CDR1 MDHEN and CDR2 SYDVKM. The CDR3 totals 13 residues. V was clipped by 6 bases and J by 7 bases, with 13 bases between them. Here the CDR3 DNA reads TGTGCCAGCAGGCGGGGGGCCGGACAGCCCCAGCATTTT. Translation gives CASRRGAGQPQHF.

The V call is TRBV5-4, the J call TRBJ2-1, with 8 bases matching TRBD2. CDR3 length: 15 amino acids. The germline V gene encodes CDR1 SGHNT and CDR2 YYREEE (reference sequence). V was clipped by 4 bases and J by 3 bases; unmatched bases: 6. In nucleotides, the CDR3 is TGTGCCAGCAGCCCCAGCGGGAGCTTCTACAATGAGCAGTTCTTC. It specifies CASSPSGSFYNEQFF. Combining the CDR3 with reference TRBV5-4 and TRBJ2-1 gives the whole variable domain ETGVTQSPTHLIKTRGQQVTLRCSSQSGHNTVSWYQQALGQGPQFIFQYYREEENGRGNFPPRFSGLQFPNYSSELNVNALELDDSALYLCASSPSGSFYNEQFFGPGTRLTVL.

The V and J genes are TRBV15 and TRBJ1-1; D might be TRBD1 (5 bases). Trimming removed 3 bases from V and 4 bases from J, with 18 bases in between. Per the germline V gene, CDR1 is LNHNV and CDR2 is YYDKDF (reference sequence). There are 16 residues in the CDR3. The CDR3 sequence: CATSRPGWDRGTEAFF. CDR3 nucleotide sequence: TGTGCCACCAGCAGGCCAGGGTGGGATAGGGGCACTGAAGCTTTCTTT.

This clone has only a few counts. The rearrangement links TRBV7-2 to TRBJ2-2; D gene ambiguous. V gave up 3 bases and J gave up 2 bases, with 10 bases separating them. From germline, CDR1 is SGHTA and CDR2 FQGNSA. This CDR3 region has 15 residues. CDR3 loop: CASSFSGYNTGELFF. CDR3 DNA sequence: TGTGCCAGCAGCTTTTCAGGATACAACACCGGGGAGCTGTTTTTT. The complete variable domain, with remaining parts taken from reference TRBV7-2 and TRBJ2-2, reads GAGVSQSPSNKVTEKGKDVELRCDPISGHTALYWYRQSLGQGLEFLIYFQGNSAPDKSGLPSDRFSAERTGGSVSTLTIQRTQQEDSAVYLCASSFSGYNTGELFFGEGSRLTVL.

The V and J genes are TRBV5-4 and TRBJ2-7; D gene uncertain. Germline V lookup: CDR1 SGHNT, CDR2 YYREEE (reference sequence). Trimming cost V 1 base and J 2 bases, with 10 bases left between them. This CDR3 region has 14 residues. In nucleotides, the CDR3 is TGTGCCAGCAGCTTGCCACTTCCACCCTACGAGCAGTACTTC. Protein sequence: CASSLPLPPYEQYF.

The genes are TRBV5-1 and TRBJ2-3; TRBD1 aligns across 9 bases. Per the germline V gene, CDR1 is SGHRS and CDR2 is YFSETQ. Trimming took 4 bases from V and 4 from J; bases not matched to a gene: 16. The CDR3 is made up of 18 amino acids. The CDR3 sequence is CASSPVPGQGLTADTQYF. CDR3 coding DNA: TGCGCCAGCAGCCCGGTCCCGGGACAGGGTTTAACGGCAGATACGCAGTATTTT.

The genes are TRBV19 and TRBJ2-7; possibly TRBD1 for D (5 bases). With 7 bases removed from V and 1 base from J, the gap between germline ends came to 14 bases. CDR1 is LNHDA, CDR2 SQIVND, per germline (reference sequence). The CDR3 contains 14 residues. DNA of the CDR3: TGTGCCAGTAAAGGGGTGGGGCCTTCCTACGAGCAGTACTTC. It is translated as CASKGVGPSYEQYF. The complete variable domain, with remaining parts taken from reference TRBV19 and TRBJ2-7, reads DGGITQSPKYLFRKEGQNVTLSCEQNLNHDAMYWYRQDPGQGLRLIYYSQIVNDFQKGDIAEGYSVSREKKESFPLTVTSAQKNPTAFYLCASKGVGPSYEQYFGPGTRLTVT.

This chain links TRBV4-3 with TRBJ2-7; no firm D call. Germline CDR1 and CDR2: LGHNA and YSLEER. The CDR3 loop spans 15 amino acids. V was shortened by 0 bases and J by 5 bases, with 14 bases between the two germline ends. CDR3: CASSQEIGFGHEQYF. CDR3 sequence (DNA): TGCGCCAGCAGCCAAGAAATTGGCTTTGGGCACGAGCAGTACTTC.

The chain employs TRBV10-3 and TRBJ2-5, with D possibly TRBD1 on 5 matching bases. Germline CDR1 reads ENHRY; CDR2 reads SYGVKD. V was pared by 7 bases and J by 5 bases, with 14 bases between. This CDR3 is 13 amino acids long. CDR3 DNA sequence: TGTGCCATCAAAGGGGTCGGAGCGGAGACCCAGTACTTC. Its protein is CAIKGVGAETQYF.

This CDR3 is CASISGTGTEKLFF. Here the CDR3 DNA reads TGTGCCAGCATATCCGGGACAGGGACTGAAAAACTGTTTTTT. V usage is TRBV28 and J usage is TRBJ1-4; 9 bases match TRBD1. The germline V gene has CDR1 MDHEN and CDR2 SYDVKM. This CDR3 is 14 amino acids long. The J segment lost 7 bases and the V segment lost 7 bases, leaving 7 bases of the junction unmatched.

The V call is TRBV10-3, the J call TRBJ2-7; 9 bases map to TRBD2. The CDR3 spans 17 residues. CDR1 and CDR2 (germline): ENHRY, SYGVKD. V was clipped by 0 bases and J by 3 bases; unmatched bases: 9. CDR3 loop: CAISESVLAGTYYEQYF. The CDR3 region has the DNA TGTGCCATCAGTGAGTCCGTCCTAGCGGGAACCTACTACGAGCAGTACTTC.

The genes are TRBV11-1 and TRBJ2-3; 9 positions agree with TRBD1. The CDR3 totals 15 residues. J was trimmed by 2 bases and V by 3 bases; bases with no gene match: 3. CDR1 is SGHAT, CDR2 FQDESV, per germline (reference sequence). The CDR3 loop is CASSLGTGNTDTQYF. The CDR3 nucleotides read TGTGCCAGCAGCTTGGGGACAGGGAACACAGATACGCAGTATTTT.

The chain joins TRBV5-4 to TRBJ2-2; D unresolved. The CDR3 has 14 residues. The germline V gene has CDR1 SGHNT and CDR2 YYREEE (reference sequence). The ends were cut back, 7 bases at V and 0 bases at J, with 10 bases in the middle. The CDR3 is CASRLAANTGELFF. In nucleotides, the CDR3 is TGTGCCAGCCGACTGGCAGCGAACACCGGGGAGCTGTTTTTT. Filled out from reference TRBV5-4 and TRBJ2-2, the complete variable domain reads ETGVTQSPTHLIKTRGQQVTLRCSSQSGHNTVSWYQQALGQGPQFIFQYYREEENGRGNFPPRFSGLQFPNYSSELNVNALELDDSALYLCASRLAANTGELFFGEGSRLTVL.

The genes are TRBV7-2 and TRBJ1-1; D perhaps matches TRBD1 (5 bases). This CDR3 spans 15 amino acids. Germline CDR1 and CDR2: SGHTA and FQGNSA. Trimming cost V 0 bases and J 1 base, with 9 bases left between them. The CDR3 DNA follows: TGTGCCAGCAGCTTAGCGGGGGGTCAGAACACTGAAGCTTTCTTT. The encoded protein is CASSLAGGQNTEAFF.

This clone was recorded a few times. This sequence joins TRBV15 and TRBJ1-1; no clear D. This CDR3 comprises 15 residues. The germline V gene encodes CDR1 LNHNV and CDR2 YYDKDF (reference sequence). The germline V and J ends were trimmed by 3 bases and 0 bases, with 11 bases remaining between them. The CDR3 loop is CATSSGFPLNTEAFF. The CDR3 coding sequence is TGTGCCACCAGCAGCGGGTTTCCCCTGAACACTGAAGCTTTCTTT.

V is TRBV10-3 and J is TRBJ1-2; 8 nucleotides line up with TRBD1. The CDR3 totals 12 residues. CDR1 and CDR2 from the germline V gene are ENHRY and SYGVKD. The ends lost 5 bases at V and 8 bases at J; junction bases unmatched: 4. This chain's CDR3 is CAISMTGDGYTF. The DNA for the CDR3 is TGTGCCATCAGTATGACAGGGGACGGCTACACCTTC.

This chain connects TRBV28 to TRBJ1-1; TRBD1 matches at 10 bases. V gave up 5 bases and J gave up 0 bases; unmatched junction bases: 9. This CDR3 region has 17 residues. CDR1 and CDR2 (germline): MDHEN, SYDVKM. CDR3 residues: CASSPRTGGVMNTEAFF. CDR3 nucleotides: TGTGCCAGCAGTCCCCGGACAGGGGGGGTAATGAACACTGAAGCTTTCTTT.

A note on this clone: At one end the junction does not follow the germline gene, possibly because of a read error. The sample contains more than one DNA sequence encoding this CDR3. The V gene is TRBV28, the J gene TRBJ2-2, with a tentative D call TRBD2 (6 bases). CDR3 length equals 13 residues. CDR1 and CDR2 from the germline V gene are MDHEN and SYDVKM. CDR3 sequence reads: CASSSTGLGELFF. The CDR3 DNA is TGTGCCAGCAGTTCCACGGGACTCGGGGAGCTATTTTTT.

The CDR3 sequence: CASSPPGTSLPRRTDTQYF. CDR3 bases: TGTGCCAGCAGCCCACCCGGGACTAGTCTCCCCCGGCGGACAGATACGCAGTATTTT. The chain couples TRBV7-9 to TRBJ2-3; 8 bases align to TRBD2. The CDR3 is made up of 19 amino acids. Germline V gene sequence: CDR1 SEHNR, CDR2 FQNEAQ (reference sequence). Trimming at V came to 5 bases and at J to 3 bases, leaving 19 bases not matched to a gene.

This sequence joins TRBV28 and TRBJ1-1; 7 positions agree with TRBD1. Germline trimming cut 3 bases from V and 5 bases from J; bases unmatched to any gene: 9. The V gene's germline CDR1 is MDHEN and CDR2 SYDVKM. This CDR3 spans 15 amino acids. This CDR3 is CASSLWQGVWTEAFF. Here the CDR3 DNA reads TGTGCCAGCAGTTTGTGGCAGGGGGTATGGACTGAAGCTTTCTTT.